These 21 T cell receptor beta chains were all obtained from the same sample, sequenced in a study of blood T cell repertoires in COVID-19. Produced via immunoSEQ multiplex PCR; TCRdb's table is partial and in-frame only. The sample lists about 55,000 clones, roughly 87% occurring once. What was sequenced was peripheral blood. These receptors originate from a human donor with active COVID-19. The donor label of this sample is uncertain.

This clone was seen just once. In DNA, the CDR3 is TGTGCCAGCAGTGGTGTAGGGGAACCTAGCAATCAGCCCCAGCATTTT. Translation gives CASSGVGEPSNQPQHF. The V call is TRBV6-6, the J call TRBJ1-5; tentative D call: TRBD1 (5 bases). V was trimmed by 5 bases and J by 0 bases, leaving 14 bases between them. This CDR3 contains 16 residues. Germline V gene sequence: CDR1 MNHNY, CDR2 SVGAGI (reference sequence).

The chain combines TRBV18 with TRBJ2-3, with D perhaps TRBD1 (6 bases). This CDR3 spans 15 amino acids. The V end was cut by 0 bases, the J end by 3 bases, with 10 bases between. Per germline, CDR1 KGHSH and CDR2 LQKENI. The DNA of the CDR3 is TGTGCCAGCTCACCACCGTCTCAGGGGACAGATACGCAGTATTTT. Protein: CASSPPSQGTDTQYF.

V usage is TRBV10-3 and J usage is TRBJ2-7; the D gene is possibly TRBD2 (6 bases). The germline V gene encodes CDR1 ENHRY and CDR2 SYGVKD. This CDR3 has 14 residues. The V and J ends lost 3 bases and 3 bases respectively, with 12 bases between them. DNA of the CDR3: TGTGCCATCAGTGAAGGAGGGAGCTACTACGAGCAGTACTTC. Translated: CAISEGGSYYEQYF.

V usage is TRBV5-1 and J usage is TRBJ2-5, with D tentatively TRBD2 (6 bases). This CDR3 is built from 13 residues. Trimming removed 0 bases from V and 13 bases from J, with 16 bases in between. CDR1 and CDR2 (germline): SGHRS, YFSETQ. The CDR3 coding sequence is TGCGCCAGCAGCTTGGCCCCGGGACTCCAAGGGTACTTC. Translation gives CASSLAPGLQGYF.

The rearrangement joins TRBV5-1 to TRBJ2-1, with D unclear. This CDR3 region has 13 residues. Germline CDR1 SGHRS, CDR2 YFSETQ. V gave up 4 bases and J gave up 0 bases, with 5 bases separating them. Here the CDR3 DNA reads TGCGCCAGCAGCCCGAGCTCCTACAATGAGCAGTTCTTC. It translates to CASSPSSYNEQFF. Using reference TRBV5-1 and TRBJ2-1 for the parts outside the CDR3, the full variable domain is KAGVTQTPRYLIKTRGQQVTLSCSPISGHRSVSWYQQTPGQGLQFLFEYFSETQRNKGNFPGRFSGRQFSNSRSEMNVSTLELGDSALYLCASSPSSYNEQFFGPGTRLTVL.

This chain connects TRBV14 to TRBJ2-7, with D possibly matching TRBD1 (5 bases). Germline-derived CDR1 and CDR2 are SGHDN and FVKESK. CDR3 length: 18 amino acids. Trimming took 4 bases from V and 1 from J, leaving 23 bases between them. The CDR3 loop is CASSPPLGIKGRSYEQYF. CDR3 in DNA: TGTGCCAGCAGCCCCCCCCTGGGTATTAAGGGGCGTTCCTACGAGCAGTACTTC. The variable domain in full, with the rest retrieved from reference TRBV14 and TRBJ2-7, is EAGVTQFPSHSVIEKGQTVTLRCDPISGHDNLYWYRRVMGKEIKFLLHFVKESKQDESGMPNNRFLAERTGGTYSTLKVQPAELEDSGVYFCASSPPLGIKGRSYEQYFGPGTRLTVT.

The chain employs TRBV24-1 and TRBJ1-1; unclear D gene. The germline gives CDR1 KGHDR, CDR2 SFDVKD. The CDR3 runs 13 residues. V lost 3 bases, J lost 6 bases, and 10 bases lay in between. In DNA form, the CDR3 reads TGTGCCACCAGTGATCACGGTTCCCCTGAAGCTTTCTTT. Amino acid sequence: CATSDHGSPEAFF.

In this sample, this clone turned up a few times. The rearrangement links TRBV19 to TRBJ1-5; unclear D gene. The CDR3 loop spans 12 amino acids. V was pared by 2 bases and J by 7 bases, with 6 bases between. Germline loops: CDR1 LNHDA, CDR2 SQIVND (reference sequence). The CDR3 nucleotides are TGTGCCAGTAGTATAATGGGCCAGCCCCAGCATTTT. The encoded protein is CASSIMGQPQHF.

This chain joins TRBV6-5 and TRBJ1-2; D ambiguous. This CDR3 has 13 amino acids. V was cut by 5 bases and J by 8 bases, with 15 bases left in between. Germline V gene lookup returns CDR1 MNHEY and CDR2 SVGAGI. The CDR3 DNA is TGTGCCAGCAGTCAACCGGGATTGAGGGGCTACACCTTC. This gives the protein CASSQPGLRGYTF.

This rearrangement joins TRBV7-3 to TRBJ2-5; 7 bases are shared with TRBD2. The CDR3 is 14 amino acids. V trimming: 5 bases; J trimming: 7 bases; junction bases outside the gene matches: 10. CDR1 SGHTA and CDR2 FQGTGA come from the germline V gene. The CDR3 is CASSPTAGEGTQYF. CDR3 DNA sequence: TGTGCCAGCAGCCCCACGGCGGGAGAGGGGACCCAGTACTTC.

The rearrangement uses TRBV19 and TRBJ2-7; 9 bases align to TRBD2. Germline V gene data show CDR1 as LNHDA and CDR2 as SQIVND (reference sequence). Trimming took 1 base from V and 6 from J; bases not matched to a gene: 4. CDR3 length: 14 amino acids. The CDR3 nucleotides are TGTGCCAGTAGTATAGGTGGACTAGCGTTCGAGCAGTACTTC. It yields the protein CASSIGGLAFEQYF.

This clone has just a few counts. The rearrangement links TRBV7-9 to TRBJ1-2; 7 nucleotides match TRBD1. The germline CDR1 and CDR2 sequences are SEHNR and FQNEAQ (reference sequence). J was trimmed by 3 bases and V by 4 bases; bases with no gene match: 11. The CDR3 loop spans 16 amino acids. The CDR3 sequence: CASSSGQIGGDYGYTF. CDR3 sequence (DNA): TGTGCCAGCAGCTCGGGACAGATCGGGGGGGACTATGGCTACACCTTC.

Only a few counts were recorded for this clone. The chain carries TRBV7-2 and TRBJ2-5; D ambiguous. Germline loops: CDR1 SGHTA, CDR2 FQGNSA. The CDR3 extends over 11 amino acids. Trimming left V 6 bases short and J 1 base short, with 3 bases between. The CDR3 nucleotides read TGTGCCAGCAGGGCCCAAGAGACCCAGTACTTC. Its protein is CASRAQETQYF.

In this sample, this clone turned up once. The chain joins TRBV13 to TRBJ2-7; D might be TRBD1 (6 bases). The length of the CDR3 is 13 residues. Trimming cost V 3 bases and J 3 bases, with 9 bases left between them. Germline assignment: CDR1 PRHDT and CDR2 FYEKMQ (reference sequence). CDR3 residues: CASSFPGDYEQYF. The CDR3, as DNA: TGTGCCAGCAGCTTCCCAGGGGACTACGAGCAGTACTTC. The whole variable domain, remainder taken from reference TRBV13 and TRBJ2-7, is AAGVIQSPRHLIKEKRETATLKCYPIPRHDTVYWYQQGPGQDPQFLISFYEKMQSDKGSIPDRFSAQQFSDYHSELNMSSLELGDSALYFCASSFPGDYEQYFGPGTRLTVT.

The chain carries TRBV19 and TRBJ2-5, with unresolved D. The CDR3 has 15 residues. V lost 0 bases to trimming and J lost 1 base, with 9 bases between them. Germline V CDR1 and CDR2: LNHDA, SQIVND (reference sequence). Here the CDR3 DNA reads TGTGCCAGTAGTATAGATCGACATTTCCAAGAGACCCAGTACTTC. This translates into CASSIDRHFQETQYF. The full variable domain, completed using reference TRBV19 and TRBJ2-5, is DGGITQSPKYLFRKEGQNVTLSCEQNLNHDAMYWYRQDPGQGLRLIYYSQIVNDFQKGDIAEGYSVSREKKESFPLTVTSAQKNPTAFYLCASSIDRHFQETQYFGPGTRLLVL.

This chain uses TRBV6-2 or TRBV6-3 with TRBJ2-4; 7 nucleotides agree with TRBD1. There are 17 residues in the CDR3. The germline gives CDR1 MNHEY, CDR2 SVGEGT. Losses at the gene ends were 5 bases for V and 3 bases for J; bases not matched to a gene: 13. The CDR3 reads CASSRPGTVVGKNIQYF. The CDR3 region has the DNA TGTGCCAGCAGTCGCCCCGGGACAGTTGTAGGCAAAAACATTCAGTACTTC.

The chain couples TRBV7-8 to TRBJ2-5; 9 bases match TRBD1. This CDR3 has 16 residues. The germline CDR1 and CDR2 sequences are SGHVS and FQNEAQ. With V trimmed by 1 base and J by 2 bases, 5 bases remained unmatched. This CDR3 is CASSLGGTGRQETQYF. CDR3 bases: TGTGCCAGCAGCTTAGGTGGGACAGGGAGGCAAGAGACCCAGTACTTC.

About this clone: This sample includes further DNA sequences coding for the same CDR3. CDR3 DNA sequence: TGTGCCAGCAGCTTAGGTTTGGCGGGCACAGATACGCAGTATTTT. This translates into CASSLGLAGTDTQYF. The chain couples TRBV7-2 to TRBJ2-3, with D hard to call. This CDR3 region has 15 residues. V was clipped by 1 base and J by 1 base, with 9 bases between them. Per germline, CDR1 SGHTA and CDR2 FQGNSA.

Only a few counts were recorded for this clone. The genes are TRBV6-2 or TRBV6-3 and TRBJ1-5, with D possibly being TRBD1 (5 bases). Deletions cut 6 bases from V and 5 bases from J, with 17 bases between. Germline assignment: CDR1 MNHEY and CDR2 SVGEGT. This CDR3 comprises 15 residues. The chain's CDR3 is CASSSATGRYQPQHF. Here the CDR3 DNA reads TGTGCCAGCAGCTCGGCCACAGGTCGCTATCAGCCCCAGCATTTT.

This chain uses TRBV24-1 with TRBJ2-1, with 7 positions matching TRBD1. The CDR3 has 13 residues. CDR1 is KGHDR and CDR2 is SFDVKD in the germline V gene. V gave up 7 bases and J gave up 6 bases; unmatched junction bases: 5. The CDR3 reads CATSRAGGNEQFF. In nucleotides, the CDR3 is TGTGCCACCAGCCGGGCAGGGGGCAATGAGCAGTTCTTC.

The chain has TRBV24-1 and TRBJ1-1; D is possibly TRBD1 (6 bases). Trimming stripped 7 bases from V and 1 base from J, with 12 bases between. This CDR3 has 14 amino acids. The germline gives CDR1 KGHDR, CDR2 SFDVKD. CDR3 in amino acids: CATSPTGTNTEAFF. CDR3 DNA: TGTGCCACCAGCCCCACAGGGACGAACACTGAAGCTTTCTTT.